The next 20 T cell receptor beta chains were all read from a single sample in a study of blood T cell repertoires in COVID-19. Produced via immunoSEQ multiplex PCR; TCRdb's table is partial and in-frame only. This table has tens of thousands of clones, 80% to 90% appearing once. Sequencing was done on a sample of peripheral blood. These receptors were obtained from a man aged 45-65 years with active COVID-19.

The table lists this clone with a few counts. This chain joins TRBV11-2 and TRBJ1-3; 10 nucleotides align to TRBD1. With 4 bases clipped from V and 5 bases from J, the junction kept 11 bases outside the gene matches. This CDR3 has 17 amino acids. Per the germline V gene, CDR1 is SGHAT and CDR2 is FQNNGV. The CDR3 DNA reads TGTGCCAGCAGCTCTCGAAGGGGGGGACAGGGGAGAAACACCATATATTTT. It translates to CASSSRRGGQGRNTIYF.

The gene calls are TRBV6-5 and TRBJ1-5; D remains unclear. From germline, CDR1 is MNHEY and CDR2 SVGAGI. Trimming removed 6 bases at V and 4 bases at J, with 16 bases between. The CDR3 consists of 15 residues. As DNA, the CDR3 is TGTGCCAGCAGCTCACGAGGGCGGCGGAATCAGCCCCAGCATTTT. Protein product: CASSSRGRRNQPQHF.

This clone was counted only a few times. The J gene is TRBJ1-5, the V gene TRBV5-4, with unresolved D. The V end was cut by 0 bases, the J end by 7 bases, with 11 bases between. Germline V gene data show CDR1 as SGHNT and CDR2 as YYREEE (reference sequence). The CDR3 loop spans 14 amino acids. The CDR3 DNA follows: TGTGCCAGCAGCTTGGTCGGGGAGGACCAGCCCCAGCATTTT. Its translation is CASSLVGEDQPQHF.

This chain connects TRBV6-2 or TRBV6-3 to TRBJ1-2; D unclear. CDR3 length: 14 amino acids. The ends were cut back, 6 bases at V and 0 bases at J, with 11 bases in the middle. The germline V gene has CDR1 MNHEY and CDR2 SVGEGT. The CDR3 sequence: CASSPSGSNYGYTF. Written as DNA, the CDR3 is TGTGCCAGCAGCCCGAGCGGATCTAACTATGGCTACACCTTC.

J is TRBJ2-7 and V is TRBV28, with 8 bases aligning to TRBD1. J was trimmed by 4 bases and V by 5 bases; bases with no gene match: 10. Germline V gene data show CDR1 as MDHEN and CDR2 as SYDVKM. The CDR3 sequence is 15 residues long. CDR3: CASSPQTGAGYEQYF. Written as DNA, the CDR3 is TGTGCCAGCAGTCCCCAGACAGGGGCCGGGTACGAGCAGTACTTC.

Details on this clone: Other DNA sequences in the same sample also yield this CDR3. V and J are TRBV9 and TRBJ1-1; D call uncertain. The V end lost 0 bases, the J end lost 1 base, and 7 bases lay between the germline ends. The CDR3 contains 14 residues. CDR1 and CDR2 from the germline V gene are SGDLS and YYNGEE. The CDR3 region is CASSVVDSNTEAFF. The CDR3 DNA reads TGTGCCAGCAGCGTAGTAGACTCGAACACTGAAGCTTTCTTT. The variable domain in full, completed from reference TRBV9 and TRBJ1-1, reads DSGVTQTPKHLITATGQRVTLRCSPRSGDLSVYWYQQSLDQGLQFLIQYYNGEERAKGNILERFSAQQFPDLHSELNLSSLELGDSALYFCASSVVDSNTEAFFGQGTRLTVV.

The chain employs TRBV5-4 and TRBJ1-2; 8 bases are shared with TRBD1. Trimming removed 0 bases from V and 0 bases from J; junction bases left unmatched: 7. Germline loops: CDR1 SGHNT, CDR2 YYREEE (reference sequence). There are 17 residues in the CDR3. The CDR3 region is CASSLGGAGGTNYGYTF. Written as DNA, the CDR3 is TGTGCCAGCAGCTTGGGAGGGGCAGGGGGCACTAACTATGGCTACACCTTC.

CDR3 sequence: CASSSRAGGTGELFF. The CDR3 DNA reads as TGTGCCAGCAGTAGTCGAGCGGGAGGCACCGGGGAGCTGTTTTTT. V and J are TRBV6-4 and TRBJ2-2; the match to TRBD2 covers 9 bases. The ends lost 5 bases at V and 4 bases at J; junction bases unmatched: 5. The CDR3 contains 15 residues. The V gene's germline CDR1 is MRHNA and CDR2 SNTAGT.

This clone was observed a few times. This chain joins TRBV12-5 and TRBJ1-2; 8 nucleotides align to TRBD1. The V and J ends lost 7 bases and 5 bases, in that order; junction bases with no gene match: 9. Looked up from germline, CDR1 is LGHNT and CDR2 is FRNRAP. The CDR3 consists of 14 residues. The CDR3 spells CASAPDRDQYGYTF. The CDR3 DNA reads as TGTGCTAGTGCCCCGGACAGGGATCAGTATGGCTACACCTTC.

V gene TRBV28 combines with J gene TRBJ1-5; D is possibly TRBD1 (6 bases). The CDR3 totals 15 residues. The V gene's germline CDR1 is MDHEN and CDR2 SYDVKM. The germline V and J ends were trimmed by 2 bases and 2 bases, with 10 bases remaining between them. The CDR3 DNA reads TGTGCCAGCAGTTTAGGGGGGGGCCGCAATCAGCCCCAGCATTTT. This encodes CASSLGGGRNQPQHF.

The DNA of the CDR3 is TGTGCCAGCAGCTTTGGCCTTAACTATGGCTACACCTTC. Translation: CASSFGLNYGYTF. The rearrangement links TRBV7-6 to TRBJ1-2; D gene ambiguous. Trimming cost V 3 bases and J 1 base, with 6 bases left between them. CDR1 is SGHVS, CDR2 FNYEAQ, per germline. The CDR3 spans 13 residues.

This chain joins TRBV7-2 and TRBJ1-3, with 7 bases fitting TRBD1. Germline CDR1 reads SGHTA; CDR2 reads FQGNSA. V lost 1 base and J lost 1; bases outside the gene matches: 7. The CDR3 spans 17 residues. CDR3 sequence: CASSLVSGGKSGNTIYF. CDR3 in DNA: TGTGCCAGCAGCTTAGTTTCAGGGGGGAAATCTGGAAACACCATATATTTT.

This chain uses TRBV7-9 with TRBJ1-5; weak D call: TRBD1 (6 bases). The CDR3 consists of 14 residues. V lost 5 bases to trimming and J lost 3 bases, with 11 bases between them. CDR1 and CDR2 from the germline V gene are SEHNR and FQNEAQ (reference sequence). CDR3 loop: CASSLWDTNQPQHF. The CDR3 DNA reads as TGTGCCAGCAGCCTCTGGGACACCAATCAGCCCCAGCATTTT.

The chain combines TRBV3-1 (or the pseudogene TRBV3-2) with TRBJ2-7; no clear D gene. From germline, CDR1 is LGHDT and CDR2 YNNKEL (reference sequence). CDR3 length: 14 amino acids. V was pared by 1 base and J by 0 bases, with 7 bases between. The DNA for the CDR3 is TGTGCCAGCAGCCAAGGGCTGGCCTCCTACGAGCAGTACTTC. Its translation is CASSQGLASYEQYF.

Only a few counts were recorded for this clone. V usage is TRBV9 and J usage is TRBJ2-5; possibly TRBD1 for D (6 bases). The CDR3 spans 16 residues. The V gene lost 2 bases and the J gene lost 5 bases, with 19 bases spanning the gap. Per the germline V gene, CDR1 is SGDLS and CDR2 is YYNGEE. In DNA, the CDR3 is TGTGCCAGCAGCGTGGGCAGGGGCCTTACATTGGAGACCCAGTACTTC. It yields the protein CASSVGRGLTLETQYF.

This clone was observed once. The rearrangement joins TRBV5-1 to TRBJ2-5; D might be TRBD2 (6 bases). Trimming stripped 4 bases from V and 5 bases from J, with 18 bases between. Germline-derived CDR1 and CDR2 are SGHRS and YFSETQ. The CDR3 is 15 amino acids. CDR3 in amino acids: CASSPSTGGGETQYF. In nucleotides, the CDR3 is TGCGCCAGCAGCCCGTCTACCGGGGGTGGGGAGACCCAGTACTTC.

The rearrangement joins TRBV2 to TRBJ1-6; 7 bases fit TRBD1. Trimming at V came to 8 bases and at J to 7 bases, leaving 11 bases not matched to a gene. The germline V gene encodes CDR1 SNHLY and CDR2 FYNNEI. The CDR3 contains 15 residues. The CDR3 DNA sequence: TGTGCCAGCTGTCCGACAGGGATGGTGAATTCACCCCTCCACTTT. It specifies CASCPTGMVNSPLHF.

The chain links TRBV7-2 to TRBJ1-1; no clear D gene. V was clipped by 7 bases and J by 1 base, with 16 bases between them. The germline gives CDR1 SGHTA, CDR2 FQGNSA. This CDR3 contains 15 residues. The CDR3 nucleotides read TGTGCCAGCACCCTTAGTGGGCGACAGAACACTGAAGCTTTCTTT. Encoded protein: CASTLSGRQNTEAFF.

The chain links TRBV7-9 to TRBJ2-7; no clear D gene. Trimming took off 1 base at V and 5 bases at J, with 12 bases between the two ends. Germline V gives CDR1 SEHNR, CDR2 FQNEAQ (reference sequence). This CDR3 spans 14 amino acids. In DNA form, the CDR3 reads TGTGCCAGCAGCTTAGAAGTTCGCAGGAACGAGCAGTACTTC. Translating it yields CASSLEVRRNEQYF.

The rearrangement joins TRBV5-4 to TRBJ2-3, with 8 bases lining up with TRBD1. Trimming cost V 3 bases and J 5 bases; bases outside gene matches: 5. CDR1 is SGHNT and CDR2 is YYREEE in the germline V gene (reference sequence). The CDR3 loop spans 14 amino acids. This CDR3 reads CASSSQGARDTQYF. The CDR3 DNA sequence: TGTGCCAGCAGCTCGCAGGGGGCGCGAGATACGCAGTATTTT.